These 3 T cell receptor beta chains originate from one sample sequenced in a study of PD-1 blockade in classical Hodgkin lymphoma. Sequenced by immunoSEQ multiplex PCR; TCRdb stores in-frame clones only, minus some. This table has about 110,000 clones, about 88% appearing once. Each patient relapsed following autologous stem cell transplantation, and prior brentuximab vedotin exposure differed. The sequencing used peripheral blood mononuclear cells (PBMCs), collected before the second cycle of nivolumab. These TCRs come from a human donor with classical Hodgkin lymphoma.

V is TRBV11-3 and J is TRBJ2-1; 12 bases align to TRBD2. CDR3 size: 16 residues. J gave up 4 bases and V 0 bases, and 1 base lay outside the gene matches. The germline gives CDR1 SGHNT, CDR2 YENEEA. CDR3 region: CASSLETSGSYNEQFF. DNA of the CDR3: TGTGCCAGCAGCTTAGAGACTAGCGGGAGTTACAATGAGCAGTTCTTC. Supplemented by reference TRBV11-3 and TRBJ2-1, the full variable domain reads EAGVVQSPRYKIIEKKQPVAFWCNPISGHNTLYWYLQNLGQGPELLIRYENEEAVDDSQLPKDRFSAERLKGVDSTLKIQPAELGDSAVYLCASSLETSGSYNEQFFGPGTRLTVL.

This clone appeared once. The CDR3 nucleotides read TGCGCCAGCAGCCAAGAAGCCGGCCGGCTCTACGAGCAGTACTTC. Its translation: CASSQEAGRLYEQYF. V is TRBV4-1 and J is TRBJ2-7; D is unresolved. This CDR3 comprises 15 residues. The V end lost 0 bases, the J end lost 3 bases, and 12 bases lay between the germline ends. Germline V gene sequence: CDR1 MGHRA, CDR2 YSYEKL.

The rearrangement uses TRBV5-8 and TRBJ2-7, with 8 bases that match TRBD2. The CDR3 has 14 amino acids. Germline CDR1 SGHTS, CDR2 YDEGEE. J lost 3 bases, V lost 4 bases, and 6 bases had no gene match. CDR3 amino acids: CASSGDGGGYEQYF. CDR3 nucleotides: TGTGCCAGCAGCGGGGACGGGGGGGGCTACGAGCAGTACTTC.